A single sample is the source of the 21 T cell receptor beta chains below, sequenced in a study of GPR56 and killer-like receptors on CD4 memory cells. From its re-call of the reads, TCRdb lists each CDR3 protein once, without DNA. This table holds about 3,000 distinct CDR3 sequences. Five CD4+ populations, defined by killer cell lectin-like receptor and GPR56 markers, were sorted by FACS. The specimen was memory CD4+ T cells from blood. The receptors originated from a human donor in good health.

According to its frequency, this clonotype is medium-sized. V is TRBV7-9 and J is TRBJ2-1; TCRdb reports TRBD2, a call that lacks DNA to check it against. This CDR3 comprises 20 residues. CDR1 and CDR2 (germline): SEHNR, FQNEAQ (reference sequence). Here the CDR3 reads CASSSYPGLAGGSSYNEQFF.

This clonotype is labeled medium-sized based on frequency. CDR3 loop: CASSEQGTSYEQYF. The genes are TRBV6-2 or TRBV6-3 and TRBJ2-7; TCRdb's assignment of TRBD1 cannot be checked, as there is no DNA. Germline CDR1 MNHEY, CDR2 SVGEGT. This CDR3 contains 14 residues.

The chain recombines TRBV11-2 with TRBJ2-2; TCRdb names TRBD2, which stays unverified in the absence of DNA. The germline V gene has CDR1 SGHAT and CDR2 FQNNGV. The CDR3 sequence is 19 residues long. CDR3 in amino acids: CASSLDRLSGGWGAGELFF. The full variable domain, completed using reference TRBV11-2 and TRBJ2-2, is EAGVAQSPRYKIIEKRQSVAFWCNPISGHATLYWYQQILGQGPKLLIQFQNNGVVDDSQLPKDRFSAERLKGVDSTLKIQPAKLEDSAVYLCASSLDRLSGGWGAGELFFGEGSRLTVL.

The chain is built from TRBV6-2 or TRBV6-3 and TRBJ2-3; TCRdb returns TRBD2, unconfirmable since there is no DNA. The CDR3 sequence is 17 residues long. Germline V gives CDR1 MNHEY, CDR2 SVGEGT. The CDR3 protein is CASSPGWSGGAGDTQYF.

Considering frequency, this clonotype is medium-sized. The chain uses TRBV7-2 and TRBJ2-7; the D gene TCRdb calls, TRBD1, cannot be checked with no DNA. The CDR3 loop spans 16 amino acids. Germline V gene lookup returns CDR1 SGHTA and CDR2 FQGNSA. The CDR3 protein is CASSRDPLGVSYEQYF.

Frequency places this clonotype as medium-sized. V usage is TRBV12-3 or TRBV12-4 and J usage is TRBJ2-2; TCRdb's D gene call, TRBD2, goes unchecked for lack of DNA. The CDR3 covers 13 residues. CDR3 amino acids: CASSRESTGELFF.

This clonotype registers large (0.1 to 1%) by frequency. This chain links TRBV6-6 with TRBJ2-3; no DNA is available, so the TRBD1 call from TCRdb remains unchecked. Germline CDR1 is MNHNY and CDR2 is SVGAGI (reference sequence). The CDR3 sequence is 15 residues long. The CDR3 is CASSYKGGETDTQYF.

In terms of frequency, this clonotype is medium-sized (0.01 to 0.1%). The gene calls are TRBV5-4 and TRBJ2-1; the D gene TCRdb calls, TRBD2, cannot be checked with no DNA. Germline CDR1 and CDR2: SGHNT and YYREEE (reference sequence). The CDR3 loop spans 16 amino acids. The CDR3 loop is CASSLNSGGAPNEQFF.

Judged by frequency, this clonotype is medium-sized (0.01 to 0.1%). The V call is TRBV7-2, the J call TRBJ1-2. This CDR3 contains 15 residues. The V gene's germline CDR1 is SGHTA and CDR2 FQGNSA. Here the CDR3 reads CASSLVLEFDYGYTF. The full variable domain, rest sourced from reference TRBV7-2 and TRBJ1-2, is GAGVSQSPSNKVTEKGKDVELRCDPISGHTALYWYRQSLGQGLEFLIYFQGNSAPDKSGLPSDRFSAERTGGSVSTLTIQRTQQEDSAVYLCASSLVLEFDYGYTFGSGTRLTVV.

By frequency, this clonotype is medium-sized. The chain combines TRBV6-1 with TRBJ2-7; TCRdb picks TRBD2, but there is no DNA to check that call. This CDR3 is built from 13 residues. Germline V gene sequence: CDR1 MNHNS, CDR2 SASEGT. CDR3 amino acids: CASRGDFGGEQYF.

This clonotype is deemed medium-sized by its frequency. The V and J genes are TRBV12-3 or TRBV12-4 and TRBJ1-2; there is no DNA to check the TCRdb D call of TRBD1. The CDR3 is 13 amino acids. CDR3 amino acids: CASSLSGQNGYTF.

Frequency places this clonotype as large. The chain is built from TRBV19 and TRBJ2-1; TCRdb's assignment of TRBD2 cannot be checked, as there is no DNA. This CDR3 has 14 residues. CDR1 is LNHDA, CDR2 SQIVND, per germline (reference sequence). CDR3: CASRRGASYNEQFF.

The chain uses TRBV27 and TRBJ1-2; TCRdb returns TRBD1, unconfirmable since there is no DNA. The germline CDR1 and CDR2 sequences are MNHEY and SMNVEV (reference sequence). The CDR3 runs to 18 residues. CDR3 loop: CASSLGGSGREPNYGYTF.

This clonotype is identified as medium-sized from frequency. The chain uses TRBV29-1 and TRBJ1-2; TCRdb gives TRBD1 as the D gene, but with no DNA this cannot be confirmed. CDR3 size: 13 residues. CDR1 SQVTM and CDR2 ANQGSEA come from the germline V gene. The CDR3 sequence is CSVRQGALYGYTF.

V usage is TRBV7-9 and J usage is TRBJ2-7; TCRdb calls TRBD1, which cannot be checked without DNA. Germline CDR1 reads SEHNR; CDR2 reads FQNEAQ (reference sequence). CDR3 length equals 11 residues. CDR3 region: CASAPEDELYF.

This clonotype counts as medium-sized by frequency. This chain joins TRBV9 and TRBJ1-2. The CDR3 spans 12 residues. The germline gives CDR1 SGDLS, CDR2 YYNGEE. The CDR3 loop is CASSVANNGYTF.

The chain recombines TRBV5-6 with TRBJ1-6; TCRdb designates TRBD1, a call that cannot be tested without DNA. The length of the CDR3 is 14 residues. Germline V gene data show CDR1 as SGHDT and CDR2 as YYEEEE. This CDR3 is CASSWGNPPSPLHF.

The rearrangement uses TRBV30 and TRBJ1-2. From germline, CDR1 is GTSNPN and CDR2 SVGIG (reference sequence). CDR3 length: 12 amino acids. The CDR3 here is CAWKMDRLGYTF. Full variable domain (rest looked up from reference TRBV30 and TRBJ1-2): SQTIHQWPATLVQPVGSPLSLECTVEGTSNPNLYWYRQAAGRGLQLLFYSVGIGQISSEVPQNLSASRPQDRQFILSSKKLLLSDSGFYLCAWKMDRLGYTFGSGTRLTVV.

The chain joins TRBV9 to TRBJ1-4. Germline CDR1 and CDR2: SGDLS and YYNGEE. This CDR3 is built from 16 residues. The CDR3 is CASSAGSAEGNEKLFF. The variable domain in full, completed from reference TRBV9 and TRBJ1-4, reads DSGVTQTPKHLITATGQRVTLRCSPRSGDLSVYWYQQSLDQGLQFLIQYYNGEERAKGNILERFSAQQFPDLHSELNLSSLELGDSALYFCASSAGSAEGNEKLFFGSGTQLSVL.

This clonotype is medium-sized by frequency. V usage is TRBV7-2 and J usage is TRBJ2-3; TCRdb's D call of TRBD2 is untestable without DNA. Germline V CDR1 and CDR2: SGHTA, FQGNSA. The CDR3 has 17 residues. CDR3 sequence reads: CASSSRDLGWKTDTQYF.

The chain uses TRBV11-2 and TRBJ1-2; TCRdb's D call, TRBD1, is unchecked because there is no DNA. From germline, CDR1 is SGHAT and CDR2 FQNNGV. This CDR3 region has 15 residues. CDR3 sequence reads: CASSLGRTVIGGYTF.